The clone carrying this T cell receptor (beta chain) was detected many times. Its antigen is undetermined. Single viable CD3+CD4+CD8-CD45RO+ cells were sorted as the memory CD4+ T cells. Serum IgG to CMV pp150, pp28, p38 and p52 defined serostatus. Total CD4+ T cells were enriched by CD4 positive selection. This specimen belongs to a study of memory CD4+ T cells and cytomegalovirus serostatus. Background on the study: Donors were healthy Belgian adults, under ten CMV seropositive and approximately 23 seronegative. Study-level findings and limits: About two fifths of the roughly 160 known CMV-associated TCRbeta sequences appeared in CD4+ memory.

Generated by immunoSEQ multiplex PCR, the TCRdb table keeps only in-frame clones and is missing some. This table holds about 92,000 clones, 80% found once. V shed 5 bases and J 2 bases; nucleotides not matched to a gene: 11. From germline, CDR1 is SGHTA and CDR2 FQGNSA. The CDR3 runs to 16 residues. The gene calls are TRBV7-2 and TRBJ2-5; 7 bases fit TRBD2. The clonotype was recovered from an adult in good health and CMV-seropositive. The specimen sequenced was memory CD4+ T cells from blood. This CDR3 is CASSPRRASGQETQYF. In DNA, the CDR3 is TGTGCCAGCAGCCCTCGGAGGGCTAGCGGACAAGAGACCCAGTACTTC.